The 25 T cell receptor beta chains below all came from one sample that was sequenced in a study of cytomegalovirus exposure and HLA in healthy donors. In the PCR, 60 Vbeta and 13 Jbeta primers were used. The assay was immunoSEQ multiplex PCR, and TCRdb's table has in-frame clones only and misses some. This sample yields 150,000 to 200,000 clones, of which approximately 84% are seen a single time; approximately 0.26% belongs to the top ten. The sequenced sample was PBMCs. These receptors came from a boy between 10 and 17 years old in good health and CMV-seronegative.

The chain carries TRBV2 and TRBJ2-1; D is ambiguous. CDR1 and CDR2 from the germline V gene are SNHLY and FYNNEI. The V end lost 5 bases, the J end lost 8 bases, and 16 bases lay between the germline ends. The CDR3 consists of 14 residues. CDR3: CASSIAPYADEQFF. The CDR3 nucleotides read TGTGCCAGCAGTATCGCCCCCTACGCGGATGAGCAGTTCTTC. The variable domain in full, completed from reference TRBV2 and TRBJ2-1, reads EPEVTQTPSHQVTQMGQEVILRCVPISNHLYFYWYRQILGQKVEFLVSFYNNEISEKSEIFDDQFSVERPDGSNFTLKIRSTKLEDSAMYFCASSIAPYADEQFFGPGTRLTVL.

This chain's CDR3 is CASSQEGLKQFF. The CDR3 region has the DNA TGCGCCAGCAGCCAAGAGGGACTCAAGCAGTTCTTC. V usage is TRBV4-1 and J usage is TRBJ2-1; TRBD2 is a possible D gene (6 bases). V was trimmed by 0 bases and J by 11 bases, leaving 8 bases between them. This CDR3 is 12 amino acids long. The germline CDR1 and CDR2 sequences are MGHRA and YSYEKL.

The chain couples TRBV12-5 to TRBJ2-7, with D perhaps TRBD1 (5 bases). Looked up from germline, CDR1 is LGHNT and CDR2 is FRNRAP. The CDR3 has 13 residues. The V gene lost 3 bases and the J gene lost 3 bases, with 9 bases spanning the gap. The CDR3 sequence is CASGLKGIYEQYF. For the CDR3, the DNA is TGTGCTAGTGGTTTAAAGGGGATCTACGAGCAGTACTTC.

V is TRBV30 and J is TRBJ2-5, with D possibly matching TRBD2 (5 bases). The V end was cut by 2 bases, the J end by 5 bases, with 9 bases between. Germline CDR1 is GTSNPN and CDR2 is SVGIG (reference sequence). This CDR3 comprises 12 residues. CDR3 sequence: CAWSPDWETQYF. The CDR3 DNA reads TGTGCCTGGAGTCCGGACTGGGAGACCCAGTACTTC.

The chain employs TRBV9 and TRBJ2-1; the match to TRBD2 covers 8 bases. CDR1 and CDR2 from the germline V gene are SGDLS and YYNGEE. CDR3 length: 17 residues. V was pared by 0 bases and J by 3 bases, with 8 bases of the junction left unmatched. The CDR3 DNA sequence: TGTGCCAGCAGCGTAGGGCCAGCGGGGGACAACTACAATGAGCAGTTCTTC. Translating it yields CASSVGPAGDNYNEQFF.

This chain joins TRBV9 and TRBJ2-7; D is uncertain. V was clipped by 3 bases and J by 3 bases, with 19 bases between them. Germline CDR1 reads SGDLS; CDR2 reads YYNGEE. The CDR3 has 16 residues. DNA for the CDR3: TGTGCCAGCAGCGAATCCGCAGAGGCCAAGAACTACGAGCAGTACTTC. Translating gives CASSESAEAKNYEQYF.

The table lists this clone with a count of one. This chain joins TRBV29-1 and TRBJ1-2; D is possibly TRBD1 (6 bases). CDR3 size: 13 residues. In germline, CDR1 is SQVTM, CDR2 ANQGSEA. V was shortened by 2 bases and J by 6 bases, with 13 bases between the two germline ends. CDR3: CSVETGTLDGYTF. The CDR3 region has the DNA TGCAGCGTTGAAACCGGGACACTTGATGGCTACACCTTC.

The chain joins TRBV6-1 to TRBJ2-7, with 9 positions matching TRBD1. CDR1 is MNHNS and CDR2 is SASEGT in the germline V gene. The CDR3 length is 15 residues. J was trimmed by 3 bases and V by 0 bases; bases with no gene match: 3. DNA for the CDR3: TGTGCCAGCAGTGAAGCGGGACAGGGTCTCTACGAGCAGTACTTC. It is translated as CASSEAGQGLYEQYF.

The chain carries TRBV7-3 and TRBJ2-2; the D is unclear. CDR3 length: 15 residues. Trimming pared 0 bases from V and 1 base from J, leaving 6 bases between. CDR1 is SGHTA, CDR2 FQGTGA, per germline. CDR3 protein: CASSLTNRNTGELFF. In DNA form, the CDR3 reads TGTGCCAGCAGCTTAACGAATAGGAACACCGGGGAGCTGTTTTTT.

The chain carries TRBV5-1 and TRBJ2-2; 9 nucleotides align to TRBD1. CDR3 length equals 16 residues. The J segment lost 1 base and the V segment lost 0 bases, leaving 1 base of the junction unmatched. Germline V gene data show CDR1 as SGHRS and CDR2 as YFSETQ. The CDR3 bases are TGCGCCAGCAGCTTGGTGGGACAGGGGAACACCGGGGAGCTGTTTTTT. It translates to CASSLVGQGNTGELFF.

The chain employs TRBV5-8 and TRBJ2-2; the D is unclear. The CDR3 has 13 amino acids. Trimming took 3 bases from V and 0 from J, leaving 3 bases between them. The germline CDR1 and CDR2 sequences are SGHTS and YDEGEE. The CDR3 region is CASSSSNTGELFF. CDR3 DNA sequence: TGTGCCAGCAGCTCGTCGAACACCGGGGAGCTGTTTTTT.

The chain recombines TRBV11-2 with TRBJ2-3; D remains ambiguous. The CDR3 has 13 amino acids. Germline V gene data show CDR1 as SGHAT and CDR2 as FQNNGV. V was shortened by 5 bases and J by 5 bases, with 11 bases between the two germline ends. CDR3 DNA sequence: TGTGCCAGCAGCCCTAGTGGTAGAGATACGCAGTATTTT. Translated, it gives CASSPSGRDTQYF.

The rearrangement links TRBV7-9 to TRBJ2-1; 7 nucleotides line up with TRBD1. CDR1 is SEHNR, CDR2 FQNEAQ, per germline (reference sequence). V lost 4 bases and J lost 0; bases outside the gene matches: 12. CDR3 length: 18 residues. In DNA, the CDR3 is TGTGCCAGCAGCTCCCCCGGACAGGCCGAGAGCTCCTACAATGAGCAGTTCTTC. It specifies CASSSPGQAESSYNEQFF.

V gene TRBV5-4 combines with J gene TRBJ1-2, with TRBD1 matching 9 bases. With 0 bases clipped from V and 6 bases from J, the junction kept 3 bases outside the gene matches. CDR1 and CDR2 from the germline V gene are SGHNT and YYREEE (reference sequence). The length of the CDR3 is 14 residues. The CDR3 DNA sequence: TGTGCCAGCAGCTTGGCCAGGACAGGGGATGGCTACACCTTC. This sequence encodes CASSLARTGDGYTF.

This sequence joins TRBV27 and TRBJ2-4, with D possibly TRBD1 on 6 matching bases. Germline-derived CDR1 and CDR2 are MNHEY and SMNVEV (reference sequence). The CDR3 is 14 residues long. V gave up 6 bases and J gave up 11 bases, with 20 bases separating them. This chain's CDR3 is CASSLSPGQTFQYF. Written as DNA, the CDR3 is TGTGCCAGCAGCCTGTCACCGGGACAAACCTTTCAGTACTTC.

The CDR3 region is CASNRGLGEKLFF. The CDR3, as DNA: TGTGCCAGTAACAGGGGGCTTGGTGAAAAACTGTTTTTT. V usage is TRBV19 and J usage is TRBJ1-4; 9 nucleotides line up with TRBD1. J lost 7 bases, V lost 7 bases, and 4 bases had no gene match. In germline, CDR1 is LNHDA, CDR2 SQIVND (reference sequence). The CDR3 covers 13 residues. The entire variable domain, with the rest obtained from reference TRBV19 and TRBJ1-4, is as follows: DGGITQSPKYLFRKEGQNVTLSCEQNLNHDAMYWYRQDPGQGLRLIYYSQIVNDFQKGDIAEGYSVSREKKESFPLTVTSAQKNPTAFYLCASNRGLGEKLFFGSGTQLSVL.

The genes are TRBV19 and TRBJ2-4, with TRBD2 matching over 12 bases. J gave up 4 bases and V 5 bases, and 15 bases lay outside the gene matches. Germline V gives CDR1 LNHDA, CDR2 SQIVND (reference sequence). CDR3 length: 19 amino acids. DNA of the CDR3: TGTGCCAGTAGTGACCCCAGACCAGGGACTAGCGGGTATAAAAACATTCAGTACTTC. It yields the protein CASSDPRPGTSGYKNIQYF.

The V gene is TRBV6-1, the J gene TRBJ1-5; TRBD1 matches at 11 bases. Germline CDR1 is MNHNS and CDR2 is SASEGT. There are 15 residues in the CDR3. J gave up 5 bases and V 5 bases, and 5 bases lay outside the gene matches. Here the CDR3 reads CASSQDRGPDQPQHF. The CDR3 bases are TGTGCCAGCAGTCAGGACAGGGGGCCGGATCAGCCCCAGCATTTT.

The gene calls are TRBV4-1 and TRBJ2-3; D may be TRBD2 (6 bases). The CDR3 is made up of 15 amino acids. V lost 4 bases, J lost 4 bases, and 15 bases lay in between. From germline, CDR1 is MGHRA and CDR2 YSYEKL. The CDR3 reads CASSRGEADADTQYF. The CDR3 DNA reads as TGCGCCAGCAGCCGGGGGGAGGCAGACGCAGATACGCAGTATTTT.

The CDR3 sequence is CASSRRDRSYEQYF. The DNA for the CDR3 is TGTGCCAGCAGCCGCCGGGACAGGAGCTACGAGCAGTACTTC. The J gene is TRBJ2-7, the V gene TRBV7-2, with TRBD1 identical over 8 bases. Per the germline V gene, CDR1 is SGHTA and CDR2 is FQGNSA. V gave up 5 bases and J gave up 3 bases; unmatched junction bases: 6. The CDR3 has 14 amino acids.

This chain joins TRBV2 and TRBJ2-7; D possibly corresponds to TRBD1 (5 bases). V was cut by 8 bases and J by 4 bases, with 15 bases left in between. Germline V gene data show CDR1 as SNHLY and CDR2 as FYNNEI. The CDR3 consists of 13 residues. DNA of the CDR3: TGTGCCAGCGGCCATAAGACAGTATACGAGCAGTACTTC. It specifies CASGHKTVYEQYF.

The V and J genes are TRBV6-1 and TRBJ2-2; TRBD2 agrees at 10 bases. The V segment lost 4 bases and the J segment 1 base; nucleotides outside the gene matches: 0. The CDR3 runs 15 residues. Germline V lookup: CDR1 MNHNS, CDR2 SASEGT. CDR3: CASSGLAGNTGELFF. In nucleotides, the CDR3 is TGTGCCAGCAGTGGACTAGCGGGGAACACCGGGGAGCTGTTTTTT.

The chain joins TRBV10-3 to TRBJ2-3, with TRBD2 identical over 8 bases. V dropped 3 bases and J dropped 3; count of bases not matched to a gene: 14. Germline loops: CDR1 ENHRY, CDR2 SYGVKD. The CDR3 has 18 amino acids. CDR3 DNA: TGTGCCATCAGTGACCCCGGGGGTAGCGGGATTATAACAGATACGCAGTATTTT. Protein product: CAISDPGGSGIITDTQYF.

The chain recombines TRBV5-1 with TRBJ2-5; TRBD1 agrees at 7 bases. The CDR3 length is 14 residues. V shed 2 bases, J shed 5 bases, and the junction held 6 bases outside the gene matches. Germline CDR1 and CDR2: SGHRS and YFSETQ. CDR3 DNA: TGCGCCAGCAGCTTAATCGACAGGGTCGAGACCCAGTACTTC. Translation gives CASSLIDRVETQYF. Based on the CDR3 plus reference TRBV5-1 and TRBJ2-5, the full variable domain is KAGVTQTPRYLIKTRGQQVTLSCSPISGHRSVSWYQQTPGQGLQFLFEYFSETQRNKGNFPGRFSGRQFSNSRSEMNVSTLELGDSALYLCASSLIDRVETQYFGPGTRLLVL.

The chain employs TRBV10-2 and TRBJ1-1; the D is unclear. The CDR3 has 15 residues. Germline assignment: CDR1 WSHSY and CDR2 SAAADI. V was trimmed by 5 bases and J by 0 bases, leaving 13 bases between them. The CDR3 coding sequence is TGCGCCAGCAGTACCCCACGGGGAGTGAACACTGAAGCTTTCTTT. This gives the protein CASSTPRGVNTEAFF.